The 11 T cell receptor beta chains given below trace back to one sample, sequenced in a study of spatial heterogeneity in lung cancer. Which antigens these TCRs recognize remains unknown. Described time point: sample taken at primary tumor resection. TCRdb analysed the 5' RACE reads with MiXCR anew, one entry per CDR3 protein. The sample lists some 11,000 distinct CDR3 sequences, around 8% occurring once. Study-level results: Expanded intratumoral alpha and beta TCR counts tracked tumor mutation counts.

The specimen comprised lung tumor tissue, sampled at surgery. These receptors all come from a female donor with early-stage non-small cell lung cancer.

This clonotype was detected only a few times. The chain links TRBV7-3 to TRBJ2-3; 7 bases are a match to TRBD2. Trimming took 4 bases from V and 6 from J; bases not matched to a gene: 1. CDR1 SGHTA and CDR2 FQGTGA come from the germline V gene. The CDR3 runs 12 residues. This CDR3 reads CASSSGGDTQYF. CDR3 nucleotides: TGTGCCAGCAGCTCGGGAGGTGATACGCAGTATTTT.

This clonotype was seen at least ten times. The CDR3 DNA reads as TGCAGTGCTAGTCAGGGCCCCACTGAAGCTTTCTTT. This translates into CSASQGPTEAFF. V is TRBV20-1 and J is TRBJ1-1; D perhaps matches TRBD1 (5 bases). The CDR3 consists of 12 residues. The germline V and J ends were trimmed by 3 bases and 4 bases, with 9 bases remaining between them. Germline V gives CDR1 DFQATT, CDR2 SNEGSKA (reference sequence).

This chain connects TRBV6-6 to TRBJ2-3, with a possible D match to TRBD1 (6 bases). The CDR3 is made up of 13 amino acids. V lost 11 bases and J 4 bases, leaving 16 bases between the germline ends. Germline CDR1 and CDR2: MNHNY and SVGAGI (reference sequence). CDR3 sequence: CAGHRQESDTQYF. The CDR3 DNA follows: TGTGCCGGGCACCGACAGGAGTCAGATACGCAGTATTTT.

In this sample, this clonotype is medium-sized (0.01 to 0.1%). The CDR3 protein is CASSLVSSGGTGELFF. CDR3 nucleotides: TGTGCCAGCAGCCTCGTCTCTAGCGGGGGCACCGGGGAGCTGTTTTTT. The V gene is TRBV11-2, the J gene TRBJ2-2; TRBD2 matches at 10 bases. Looked up from germline, CDR1 is SGHAT and CDR2 is FQNNGV. The V segment lost 5 bases and the J segment 4 bases; nucleotides outside the gene matches: 7. The CDR3 spans 16 residues. Full variable domain (rest looked up from reference TRBV11-2 and TRBJ2-2): EAGVAQSPRYKIIEKRQSVAFWCNPISGHATLYWYQQILGQGPKLLIQFQNNGVVDDSQLPKDRFSAERLKGVDSTLKIQPAKLEDSAVYLCASSLVSSGGTGELFFGEGSRLTVL.

This clonotype was recorded many times. The chain is built from TRBV6-2 or TRBV6-3 and TRBJ1-5; D not resolved. Germline CDR1 is MNHEY and CDR2 is SVGEGT. This CDR3 contains 13 residues. The V gene lost 4 bases and the J gene lost 4 bases, with 8 bases spanning the gap. Written as DNA, the CDR3 is TGTGCCAGCAGTTTCCGGATGAATCAGCCCCAGCATTTT. Its translation is CASSFRMNQPQHF.

There are many counts of this clonotype. The V gene is TRBV13, the J gene TRBJ2-7, with D unresolved. V lost 5 bases and J 4 bases, leaving 15 bases between the germline ends. The CDR3 consists of 14 residues. The germline gives CDR1 PRHDT, CDR2 FYEKMQ (reference sequence). CDR3 coding DNA: TGTGCCAGCAGCGCCAAATGGATCGGATACGAGCAGTACTTC. This translates into CASSAKWIGYEQYF.

This clonotype was observed at least ten times. In DNA form, the CDR3 reads TGCAGTGCTAGACCGGGGGGGGCGACAGATACGCAGTATTTT. This codes for CSARPGGATDTQYF. The chain couples TRBV20-1 to TRBJ2-3, with 8 nucleotides matching TRBD2. The germline CDR1 and CDR2 sequences are DFQATT and SNEGSKA (reference sequence). CDR3 length: 14 amino acids. V dropped 2 bases and J dropped 3; count of bases not matched to a gene: 4.

In its sample, this clonotype was seen many times. J is TRBJ1-1 and V is TRBV4-1; D gene unclear. V was shortened by 0 bases and J by 1 base, with 15 bases between the two germline ends. The CDR3 loop spans 17 amino acids. The V gene's germline CDR1 is MGHRA and CDR2 YSYEKL. In DNA form, the CDR3 reads TGCGCCAGCAGCCAAGAGCATGGACGGATCGGGAACACTGAAGCTTTCTTT. Protein sequence: CASSQEHGRIGNTEAFF.

This clonotype rates as medium-sized (0.01 to 0.1%). DNA for the CDR3: TGTGCCAGCAGCTTAGATAACAGGGGGGCCTATGGCTACACCTTC. Amino acid sequence: CASSLDNRGAYGYTF. The chain couples TRBV7-2 to TRBJ1-2; 8 bases are a match to TRBD1. V lost 1 base to trimming and J lost 4 bases; unmatched junction nucleotides: 5. In germline, CDR1 is SGHTA, CDR2 FQGNSA. The CDR3 is 15 residues long.

As to this clonotype: A much larger clone differs from this one at a single base, so this may be a read error. CDR3 region: CASSPQTGSYYSPLHF. CDR3 sequence (DNA): TGTGCCAGCAGTCCTCAGACAGGCTCCTATTATTCACCCCTCCACTTT. The rearrangement links TRBV2 to TRBJ1-6, with a tentative D call TRBD1 (6 bases). The germline gives CDR1 SNHLY, CDR2 FYNNEI. The length of the CDR3 is 16 residues.

This clonotype was found many times. The rearrangement uses TRBV7-9 and TRBJ2-3; D tentatively fits TRBD1 or TRBD2 (5 bases each). V was trimmed by 3 bases and J by 4 bases, leaving 14 bases between them. Germline CDR1 reads SEHNR; CDR2 reads FQNEAQ (reference sequence). The CDR3 covers 15 residues. CDR3 region: CASSFLRDPPDTQYF. The CDR3 coding sequence is TGTGCCAGCAGCTTTCTGAGGGACCCCCCAGATACGCAGTATTTT.